The 7 T cell receptor beta chains presented below share a single source sample, sequenced in a study of patients and donors after allogeneic stem cell transplantation. TCRdb ran MiXCR on the RT-PCR reads and lists one entry per CDR3 protein. The data hold 410,000 or so distinct CDR3 sequences, with 16% observed a single time. Material for sequencing was blood, either unsorted or a sorted T cell fraction (not recorded which). These receptors came from a human donor who was either an allogeneic HSCT recipient or a stem cell or donor lymphocyte infusion donor (not recorded which). It is not recorded whose cells these are; they may come from a transplant donor.

The table lists this clonotype with a few counts. The CDR3 loop reads CAWIWDREFF. The CDR3, as DNA: TGTGCCTGGATTTGGGACAGGGAGTTCTTC. V gene TRBV30 combines with J gene TRBJ2-1; 9 nucleotides agree with TRBD1. V shed 4 bases, J shed 14 bases, and the junction held 3 bases outside the gene matches. CDR1 and CDR2 from the germline V gene are GTSNPN and SVGIG (reference sequence). This CDR3 has 10 amino acids.

The rearrangement uses TRBV7-9 and TRBJ2-7; TRBD1 is a possible D gene (5 bases). V shed 4 bases and J shed 3 bases, with 16 bases lying between them. The CDR3 has 15 amino acids. CDR1 is SEHNR and CDR2 is FQNEAQ in the germline V gene (reference sequence). Written as DNA, the CDR3 is TGTGCCAGCAGCTCCAATCGAGGACATAGCTACGAGCAGTACTTC. Translating gives CASSSNRGHSYEQYF.

This clonotype has at least ten counts. V gene TRBV7-2 combines with J gene TRBJ2-1; D gene uncertain. The CDR3 is 13 amino acids. CDR1 and CDR2 from the germline V gene are SGHTA and FQGNSA. V was shortened by 4 bases and J by 9 bases, with 13 bases between the two germline ends. The CDR3 sequence is CASSSHPLSEQFF. The CDR3 region has the DNA TGTGCCAGCAGCTCACACCCCCTCAGTGAGCAGTTCTTC.

This clonotype appeared a few times. The CDR3 is CASRTGPREKLFF. The CDR3 DNA reads as TGTGCCAGCAGAACCGGACCCCGGGAAAAACTGTTTTTT. V usage is TRBV2 and J usage is TRBJ1-4; no reliable D call. Per the germline V gene, CDR1 is SNHLY and CDR2 is FYNNEI. The CDR3 is made up of 13 amino acids. Trimming took off 6 bases at V and 8 bases at J, with 13 bases between the two ends.

This clonotype was found a few times. The rearrangement joins TRBV20-1 to TRBJ1-2, with no clear D. Looked up from germline, CDR1 is DFQATT and CDR2 is SNEGSKA (reference sequence). This CDR3 is built from 14 residues. This CDR3 is CSGLGEGPGYGYTF. The DNA of the CDR3 is TGCAGCGGCCTCGGAGAAGGACCAGGCTATGGCTACACCTTC.

Only a few counts were recorded for this clonotype. The chain has TRBV7-8 and TRBJ1-1; D is unresolved. The CDR3 spans 12 residues. V lost 8 bases, J lost 4 bases, and 11 bases lay in between. CDR1 SGHVS and CDR2 FQNEAQ come from the germline V gene. Written as DNA, the CDR3 is TGTGCCAGCTTCCTCCGAAGCACTGAAGCTTTCTTT. As protein: CASFLRSTEAFF.

This clonotype was counted between two and nine times. The chain links TRBV20-1 to TRBJ2-7, with 7 bases matching TRBD1. Germline values: CDR1 DFQATT, CDR2 SNEGSKA (reference sequence). The CDR3 length is 13 residues. J gave up 2 bases and V 2 bases, and 3 bases lay outside the gene matches. CDR3 region: CSARPGTAYEQYF. Written as DNA, the CDR3 is TGCAGTGCTAGACCCGGGACAGCCTACGAGCAGTACTTC.